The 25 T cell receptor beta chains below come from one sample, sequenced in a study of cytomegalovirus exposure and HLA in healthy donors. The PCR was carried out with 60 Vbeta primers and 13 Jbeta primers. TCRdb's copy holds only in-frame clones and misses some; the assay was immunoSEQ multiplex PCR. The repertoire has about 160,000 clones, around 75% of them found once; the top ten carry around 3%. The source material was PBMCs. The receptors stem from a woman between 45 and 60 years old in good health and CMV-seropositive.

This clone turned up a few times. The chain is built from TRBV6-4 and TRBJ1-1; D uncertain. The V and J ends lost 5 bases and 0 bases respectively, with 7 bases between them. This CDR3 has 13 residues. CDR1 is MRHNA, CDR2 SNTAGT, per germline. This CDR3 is CASSPELNTEAFF. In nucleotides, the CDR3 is TGTGCCAGCAGTCCGGAGCTGAACACTGAAGCTTTCTTT.

CDR3: CASSSVSPGGGNEQFF. In nucleotides, the CDR3 is TGTGCCAGCAGCTCTGTTAGCCCCGGGGGGGGCAATGAGCAGTTCTTC. This sequence joins TRBV7-6 and TRBJ2-1; 8 positions match TRBD2. Germline-derived CDR1 and CDR2 are SGHVS and FNYEAQ. This CDR3 has 16 amino acids. V dropped 4 bases and J dropped 6; count of bases not matched to a gene: 11.

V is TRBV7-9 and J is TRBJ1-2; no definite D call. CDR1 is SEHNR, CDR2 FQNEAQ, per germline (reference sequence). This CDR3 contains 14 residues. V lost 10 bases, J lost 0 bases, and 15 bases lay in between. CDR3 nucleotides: TGTGCCACAGGACTCGACGGATCTAACTATGGCTACACCTTC. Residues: CATGLDGSNYGYTF.

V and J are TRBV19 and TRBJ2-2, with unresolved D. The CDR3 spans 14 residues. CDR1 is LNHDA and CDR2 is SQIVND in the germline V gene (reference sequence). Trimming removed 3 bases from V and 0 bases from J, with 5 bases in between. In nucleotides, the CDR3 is TGTGCCAGTAGTATCTTGTCGAACACCGGGGAGCTGTTTTTT. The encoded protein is CASSILSNTGELFF.

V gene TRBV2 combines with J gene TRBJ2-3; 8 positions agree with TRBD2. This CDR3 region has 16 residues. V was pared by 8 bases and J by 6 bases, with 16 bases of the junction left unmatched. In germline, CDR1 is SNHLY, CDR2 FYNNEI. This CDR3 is CASLKSGLASVDTQYF. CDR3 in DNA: TGTGCCAGCCTGAAAAGCGGACTAGCTAGCGTGGATACGCAGTATTTT.

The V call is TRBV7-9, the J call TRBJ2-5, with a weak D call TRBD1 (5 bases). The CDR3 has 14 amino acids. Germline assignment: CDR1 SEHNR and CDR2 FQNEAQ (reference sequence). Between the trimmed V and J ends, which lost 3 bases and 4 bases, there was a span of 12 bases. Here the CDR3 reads CASSFSKGAETQYF. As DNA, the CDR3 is TGTGCCAGCAGCTTTTCGAAAGGGGCAGAGACCCAGTACTTC. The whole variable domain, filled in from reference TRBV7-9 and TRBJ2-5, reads DTGVSQNPRHKITKRGQNVTFRCDPISEHNRLYWYRQTLGQGPEFLTYFQNEAQLEKSRLLSDRFSAERPKGSFSTLEIQRTEQGDSAMYLCASSFSKGAETQYFGPGTRLLVL.

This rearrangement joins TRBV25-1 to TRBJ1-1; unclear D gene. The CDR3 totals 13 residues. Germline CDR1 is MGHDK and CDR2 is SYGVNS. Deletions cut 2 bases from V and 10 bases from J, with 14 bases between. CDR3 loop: CASSEGVAGGAFF. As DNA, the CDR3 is TGTGCCAGCAGTGAAGGCGTGGCCGGCGGAGCTTTCTTT.

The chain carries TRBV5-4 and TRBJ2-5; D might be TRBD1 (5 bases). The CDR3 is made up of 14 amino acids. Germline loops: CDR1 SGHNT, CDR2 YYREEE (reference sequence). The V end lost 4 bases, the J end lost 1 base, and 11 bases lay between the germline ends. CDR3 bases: TGTGCCAGCAGCCGTCAGGGAATCCAAGAGACCCAGTACTTC. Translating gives CASSRQGIQETQYF.

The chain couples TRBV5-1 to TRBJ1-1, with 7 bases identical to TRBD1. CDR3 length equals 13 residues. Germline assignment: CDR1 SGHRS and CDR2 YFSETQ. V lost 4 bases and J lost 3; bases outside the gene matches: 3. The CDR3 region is CASSRRGDTEAFF. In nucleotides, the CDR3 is TGCGCCAGCAGCCGCAGGGGGGACACTGAAGCTTTCTTT.

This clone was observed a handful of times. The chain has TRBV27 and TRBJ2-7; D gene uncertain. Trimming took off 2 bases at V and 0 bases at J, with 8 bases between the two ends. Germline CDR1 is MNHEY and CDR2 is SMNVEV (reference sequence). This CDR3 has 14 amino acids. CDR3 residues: CASSLAPGSYEQYF. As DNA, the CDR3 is TGTGCCAGCAGTTTAGCCCCAGGCTCCTACGAGCAGTACTTC.

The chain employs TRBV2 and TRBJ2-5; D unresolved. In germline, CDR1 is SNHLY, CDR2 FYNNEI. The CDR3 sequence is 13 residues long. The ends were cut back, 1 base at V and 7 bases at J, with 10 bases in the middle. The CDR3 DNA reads TGTGCCAGCAGTGAAGACCCCCCTATGACCCAGTACTTC. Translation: CASSEDPPMTQYF.

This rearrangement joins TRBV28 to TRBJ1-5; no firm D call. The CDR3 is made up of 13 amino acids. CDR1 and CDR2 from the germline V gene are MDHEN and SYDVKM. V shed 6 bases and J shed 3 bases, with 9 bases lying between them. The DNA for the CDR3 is TGTGCCAGCAGGCCAGATTACAATCAGCCCCAGCATTTT. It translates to CASRPDYNQPQHF. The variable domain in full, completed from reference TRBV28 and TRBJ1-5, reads DVKVTQSSRYLVKRTGEKVFLECVQDMDHENMFWYRQDPGLGLRLIYFSYDVKMKEKGDIPEGYSVSREKKERFSLILESASTNQTSMYLCASRPDYNQPQHFGDGTRLSIL.

The CDR3 here is CASQEKGAREQFF. CDR3 sequence (DNA): TGTGCCAGCCAAGAGAAGGGGGCGCGTGAGCAGTTCTTC. The chain combines TRBV5-4 with TRBJ2-1; the match to TRBD1 covers 7 bases. This CDR3 is built from 13 residues. Germline-derived CDR1 and CDR2 are SGHNT and YYREEE (reference sequence). V was clipped by 7 bases and J by 9 bases; unmatched bases: 10.

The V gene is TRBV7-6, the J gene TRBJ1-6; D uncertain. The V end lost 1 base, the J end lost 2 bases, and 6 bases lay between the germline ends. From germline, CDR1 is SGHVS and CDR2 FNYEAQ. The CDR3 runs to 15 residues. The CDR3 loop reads CASSLESAYNSPLHF. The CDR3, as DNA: TGTGCCAGCAGCTTAGAATCAGCCTATAATTCACCCCTCCACTTT.

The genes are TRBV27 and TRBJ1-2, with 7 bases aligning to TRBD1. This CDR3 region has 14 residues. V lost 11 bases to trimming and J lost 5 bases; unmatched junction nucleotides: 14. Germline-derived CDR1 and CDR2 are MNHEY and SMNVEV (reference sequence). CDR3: CASRGLRQIYGYTF. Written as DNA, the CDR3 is TGTGCCTCGAGGGGGCTGAGACAGATTTATGGCTACACCTTC.

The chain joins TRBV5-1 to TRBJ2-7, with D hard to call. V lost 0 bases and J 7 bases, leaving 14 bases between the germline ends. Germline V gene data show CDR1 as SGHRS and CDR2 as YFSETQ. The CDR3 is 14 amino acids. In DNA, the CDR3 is TGCGCCAGCAGCTTGGGGCAGGTGGTTTGGGAGCAGTACTTC. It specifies CASSLGQVVWEQYF.

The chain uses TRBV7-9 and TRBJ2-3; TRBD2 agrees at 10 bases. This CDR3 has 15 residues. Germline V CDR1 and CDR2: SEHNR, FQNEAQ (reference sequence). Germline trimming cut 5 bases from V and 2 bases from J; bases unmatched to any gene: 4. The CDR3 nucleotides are TGTGCCAGCAGCCCGAGCGGGGGGGTCACAGATACGCAGTATTTT. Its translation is CASSPSGGVTDTQYF.

CDR3 protein: CASSSAGGGYNEQFF. The CDR3, as DNA: TGTGCCAGCAGTTCCGCGGGGGGCGGCTACAATGAGCAGTTCTTC. This chain uses TRBV27 with TRBJ2-1, with TRBD2 identical over 8 bases. Per the germline V gene, CDR1 is MNHEY and CDR2 is SMNVEV (reference sequence). The CDR3 length is 15 residues. J was trimmed by 3 bases and V by 4 bases; bases with no gene match: 5.

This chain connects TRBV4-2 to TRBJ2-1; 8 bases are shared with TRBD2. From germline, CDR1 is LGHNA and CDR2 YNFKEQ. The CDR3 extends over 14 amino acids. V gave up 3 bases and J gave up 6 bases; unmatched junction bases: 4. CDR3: CASSQRGVGNEQFF. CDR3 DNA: TGTGCCAGCAGCCAGCGGGGGGTTGGCAATGAGCAGTTCTTC.

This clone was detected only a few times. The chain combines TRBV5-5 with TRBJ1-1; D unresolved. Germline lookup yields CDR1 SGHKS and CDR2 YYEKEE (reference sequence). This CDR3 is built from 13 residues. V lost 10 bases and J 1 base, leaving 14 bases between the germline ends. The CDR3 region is CASSYSPNTEAFF. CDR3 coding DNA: TGTGCCTCCTCGTATAGCCCGAACACTGAAGCTTTCTTT.

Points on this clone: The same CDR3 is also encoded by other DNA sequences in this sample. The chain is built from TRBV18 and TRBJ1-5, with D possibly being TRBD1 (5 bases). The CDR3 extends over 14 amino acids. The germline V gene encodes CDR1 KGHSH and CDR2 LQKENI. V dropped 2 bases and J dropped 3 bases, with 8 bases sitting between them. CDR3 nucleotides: TGTGCCAGCTCACCAGGGGCGGTCAATCAGCCCCAGCATTTT. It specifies CASSPGAVNQPQHF.

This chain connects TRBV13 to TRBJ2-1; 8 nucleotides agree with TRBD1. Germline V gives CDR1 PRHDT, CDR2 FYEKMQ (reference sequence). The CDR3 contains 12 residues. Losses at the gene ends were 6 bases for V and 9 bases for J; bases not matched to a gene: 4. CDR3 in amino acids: CASRRQGCEQFF. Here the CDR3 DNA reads TGTGCCAGCAGGAGACAGGGGTGTGAGCAGTTCTTC.

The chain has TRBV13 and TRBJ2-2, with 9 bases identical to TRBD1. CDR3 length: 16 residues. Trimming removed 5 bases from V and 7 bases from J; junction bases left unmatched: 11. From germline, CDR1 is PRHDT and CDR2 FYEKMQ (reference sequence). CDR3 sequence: CASSPGTGSEDGELFF. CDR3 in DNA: TGTGCCAGCAGCCCCGGGACAGGGTCCGAAGACGGGGAGCTGTTTTTT.

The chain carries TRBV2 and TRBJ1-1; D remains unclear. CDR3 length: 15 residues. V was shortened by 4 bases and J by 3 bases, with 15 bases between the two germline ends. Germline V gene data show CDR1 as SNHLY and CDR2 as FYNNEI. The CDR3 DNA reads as TGTGCCAGCAGTGCCTACTCCCCGCGGGACACTGAAGCTTTCTTT. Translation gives CASSAYSPRDTEAFF.

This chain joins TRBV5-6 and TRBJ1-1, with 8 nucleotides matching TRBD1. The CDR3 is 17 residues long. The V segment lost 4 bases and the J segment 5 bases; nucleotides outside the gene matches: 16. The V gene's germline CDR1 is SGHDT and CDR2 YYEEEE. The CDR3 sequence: CASSLNPGQVGRTEAFF. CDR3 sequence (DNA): TGTGCCAGCAGCCTTAACCCGGGACAGGTAGGAAGGACTGAAGCTTTCTTT. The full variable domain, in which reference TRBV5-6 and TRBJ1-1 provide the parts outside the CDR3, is DAGVTQSPTHLIKTRGQQVTLRCSPKSGHDTVSWYQQALGQGPQFIFQYYEEEERQRGNFPDRFSGHQFPNYSSELNVNALLLGDSALYLCASSLNPGQVGRTEAFFGQGTRLTVV.